The sequence of this T cell receptor beta chain was determined in a study of identical twins. Trimming removed 6 bases from V and 14 bases from J, with 11 bases in between. The CDR3 runs 10 residues. In germline, CDR1 is MNHEY, CDR2 SMNVEV (reference sequence). After template switching added a universal primer site, the resulting cDNA carried unique molecular identifiers. TCRdb re-analysed the 5' RACE reads in MiXCR, keeping a single row per CDR3 protein. This table holds approximately 700,000 distinct CDR3 sequences, 6.1% found once. Study-wide results and limits: The authors drew conclusions from cross-sectional statistical analysis rather than following the same donors.

Comment on this clonotype: Its antigen is as yet unknown.

The source is a man aged 18 to 35 in good health. Sequencing was carried out using naive T cells sorted from blood. The J gene is TRBJ2-1, the V gene TRBV27; maybe TRBD2 (5 bases). CDR3 nucleotide sequence: TGTGCCAGCAGGAGGGTAGAGGAGTTCTTC. It is translated as CASRRVEEFF.